A single sample gave rise to the 23 T cell receptor beta chains below, sequenced in a study of T cells in Graves' hyperthyroidism and ophthalmopathy. Researchers amplified the TCR beta CDR3 regions from RNA transcripts. HTBI primers were the set used in a first-round RT-PCR of the TCR CDR3. TCRdb reprocessed the multiplex PCR reads with MiXCR, giving one entry per CDR3 protein. The sample carries around 400,000 distinct CDR3 sequences, roughly 25% recorded once. Sequencing was performed on blood. The receptors come from a man between 50 and 59 years old with Graves' hyperthyroidism.

This clonotype has only a few counts. The chain combines TRBV11-2 with TRBJ1-1, with TRBD1 as a possible D gene (5 bases). Germline CDR1 reads SGHAT; CDR2 reads FQNNGV. CDR3 length: 16 amino acids. V lost 5 bases to trimming and J lost 1 base, with 17 bases between them. The CDR3 sequence: CASSLGYRPGNTEAFF. The CDR3 DNA reads as TGTGCCAGCAGCCTAGGGTACAGGCCTGGGAACACTGAAGCTTTCTTT.

This clonotype was observed many times. The genes are TRBV20-1 and TRBJ2-5, with TRBD1 matching 9 bases. CDR3 length: 13 residues. V lost 6 bases to trimming and J lost 5 bases; unmatched junction nucleotides: 7. Germline V gives CDR1 DFQATT, CDR2 SNEGSKA (reference sequence). CDR3 sequence (DNA): TGCAGTGCCCATAACAGGGGGCGGGAGACCCAGTACTTC. As protein: CSAHNRGRETQYF.

The CDR3 bases are TGTGCCAGCAGCCTCCTCTGGACAGGGGGAAACACCATATATTTT. Translating gives CASSLLWTGGNTIYF. This chain uses TRBV11-2 with TRBJ1-3; TRBD1 aligns across 8 bases. V was clipped by 5 bases and J by 4 bases; unmatched bases: 7. The length of the CDR3 is 15 residues. The germline gives CDR1 SGHAT, CDR2 FQNNGV.

This chain joins TRBV30 and TRBJ2-1, with 11 bases that match TRBD2. Germline CDR1 is GTSNPN and CDR2 is SVGIG (reference sequence). The V segment lost 3 bases and the J segment 4 bases; nucleotides outside the gene matches: 5. The CDR3 loop spans 15 amino acids. The CDR3 sequence: CAWRTGLAVYNEQFF. The DNA of the CDR3 is TGTGCCTGGAGGACGGGACTAGCGGTATACAATGAGCAGTTCTTC.

DNA for the CDR3: TGTGCCAGCAGTGCGGGCGGGGAGCCCCAGCATTTT. Translation: CASSAGGEPQHF. V and J are TRBV27 and TRBJ1-5, with D hard to call. The germline V gene encodes CDR1 MNHEY and CDR2 SMNVEV (reference sequence). CDR3 size: 12 residues. Trimming cost V 5 bases and J 8 bases, with 10 bases left between them.

This clonotype came up a few times. The J gene is TRBJ2-2, the V gene TRBV20-1; possibly TRBD2 for D (5 bases). This CDR3 contains 16 residues. V was pared by 0 bases and J by 5 bases, with 16 bases between. Germline V gives CDR1 DFQATT, CDR2 SNEGSKA (reference sequence). DNA of the CDR3: TGCAGTGCTAGAGATGAGAGGGAATGGCGAACCGGGGAGCTGTTTTTT. Translation gives CSARDEREWRTGELFF.

This clonotype was recorded a few times. J is TRBJ2-5 and V is TRBV6-1; a weak D match, TRBD1 (6 bases). The ends were cut back, 6 bases at V and 7 bases at J, with 27 bases in the middle. Germline lookup yields CDR1 MNHNS and CDR2 SASEGT. The CDR3 contains 17 residues. The CDR3 region has the DNA TGTGCCAGCAGGGAGACAGTTCTGCAGGGGCCTGCGGGGACCCAGTACTTC. The encoded protein is CASRETVLQGPAGTQYF.

A few counts support this clonotype. The rearrangement uses TRBV20-1 and TRBJ2-5; D ambiguous. The CDR3 spans 14 residues. Germline loops: CDR1 DFQATT, CDR2 SNEGSKA (reference sequence). V gave up 3 bases and J gave up 4 bases, with 15 bases separating them. For the CDR3, the DNA is TGCAGTGCTAGTCCTTGGCGCGGTGGAGAGACCCAGTACTTC. This gives the protein CSASPWRGGETQYF.

This clonotype was detected only a few times. The chain recombines TRBV18 with TRBJ2-5; 7 positions agree with TRBD1. J gave up 7 bases and V 2 bases, and 10 bases lay outside the gene matches. Germline V lookup: CDR1 KGHSH, CDR2 LQKENI. The CDR3 runs to 15 residues. CDR3 DNA: TGTGCCAGCTCACCAGGGACAGACACACGTGGGACCCAGTACTTC. Translated, it gives CASSPGTDTRGTQYF.

This clonotype was seen repeatedly, ten times or more. The rearrangement uses TRBV2 and TRBJ2-3; D is ambiguous. The CDR3 contains 12 residues. V lost 6 bases and J lost 6, with 10 bases in between. CDR1 SNHLY and CDR2 FYNNEI come from the germline V gene. In DNA, the CDR3 is TGTGCCAGCAGCCCCGACGAGGATACGCAGTATTTT. Translated: CASSPDEDTQYF.

This clonotype was seen repeatedly, ten times or more. The gene calls are TRBV6-1 and TRBJ1-6, with TRBD1 identical over 7 bases. The CDR3 spans 14 residues. V shed 6 bases, J shed 9 bases, and the junction held 8 bases outside the gene matches. CDR1 and CDR2 (germline): MNHNS, SASEGT. This CDR3 is CASSLQGEGSPLHF. CDR3 nucleotide sequence: TGTGCCAGCAGCCTTCAGGGGGAGGGTTCACCCCTCCACTTT.

The genes are TRBV7-3 and TRBJ2-1; maybe TRBD2 (6 bases). This CDR3 region has 16 residues. V dropped 5 bases and J dropped 1 base, with 15 bases sitting between them. The germline CDR1 and CDR2 sequences are SGHTA and FQGTGA. In DNA form, the CDR3 reads TGTGCCAGCAGCCCGAGTGACGGGAGATCCTACAATGAGCAGTTCTTC. It yields the protein CASSPSDGRSYNEQFF.

This clonotype was seen at least ten times. The chain has TRBV28 and TRBJ2-1; 13 nucleotides line up with TRBD2. V lost 5 bases and J lost 8; bases outside the gene matches: 9. This CDR3 is built from 16 residues. Germline CDR1 and CDR2: MDHEN and SYDVKM. CDR3: CASSPITSGRADEQFF. CDR3 in DNA: TGTGCCAGCAGTCCAATAACTAGCGGGAGGGCCGATGAGCAGTTCTTC.

This clonotype was detected many times. V and J are TRBV6-2 or TRBV6-3 and TRBJ1-5, with unresolved D. Trimming took 2 bases from V and 0 from J, leaving 14 bases between them. The CDR3 has 17 residues. CDR1 and CDR2 (germline): MNHEY, SVGEGT. The CDR3 sequence is CASSYVRTAYSNQPQHF. CDR3 nucleotides: TGTGCCAGCAGTTACGTGCGTACAGCCTATAGCAATCAGCCCCAGCATTTT.

The J gene is TRBJ2-1, the V gene TRBV20-1, with a tentative D call TRBD1 (5 bases). Trimming took off 0 bases at V and 12 bases at J, with 9 bases between the two ends. This CDR3 is 11 amino acids long. CDR1 DFQATT and CDR2 SNEGSKA come from the germline V gene (reference sequence). The CDR3 nucleotides are TGCAGTGCTAGAGATCAAGGGGCGCAGTTCTTC. Translation gives CSARDQGAQFF.

This chain joins TRBV2 and TRBJ2-6, with D uncertain. The CDR3 is made up of 14 amino acids. Germline CDR1 SNHLY, CDR2 FYNNEI. V was pared by 7 bases and J by 1 base, with 8 bases between. In DNA, the CDR3 is TGTGCCAGCAACGAAGGATCTGGGGCCAACGTCCTGACTTTC. It codes for CASNEGSGANVLTF.

This clonotype occurred a few times. This chain links TRBV5-4 with TRBJ2-5; D is possibly TRBD2 (5 bases). CDR1 and CDR2 (germline): SGHNT, YYREEE (reference sequence). This CDR3 contains 13 residues. With 0 bases removed from V and 5 bases from J, the gap between germline ends came to 8 bases. Here the CDR3 reads CASSLDQRETQYF. The CDR3 DNA reads TGTGCCAGCAGCTTGGATCAGCGGGAGACCCAGTACTTC. The entire variable domain, with the rest obtained from reference TRBV5-4 and TRBJ2-5, is as follows: ETGVTQSPTHLIKTRGQQVTLRCSSQSGHNTVSWYQQALGQGPQFIFQYYREEENGRGNFPPRFSGLQFPNYSSELNVNALELDDSALYLCASSLDQRETQYFGPGTRLLVL.

CDR3 sequence (DNA): TGCAGTGCTAGCGACAGGGGGCCTAATAATTCACCCCTCCACTTT. Its protein product is CSASDRGPNNSPLHF. The V call is TRBV20-1, the J call TRBJ1-6, with 10 bases fitting TRBD1. The CDR3 totals 15 residues. The J segment lost 5 bases and the V segment lost 3 bases, leaving 4 bases of the junction unmatched. CDR1 is DFQATT, CDR2 SNEGSKA, per germline (reference sequence).

This clonotype was picked up many times. The chain recombines TRBV12-3 or TRBV12-4 with TRBJ2-1; 8 nucleotides match TRBD2. The CDR3 sequence is 11 residues long. V lost 1 base, J lost 15 bases, and 2 bases stayed unmatched. CDR3 in amino acids: CASSLGTSPFF. DNA for the CDR3: TGTGCCAGCAGTTTAGGGACTAGCCCGTTCTTC.

J is TRBJ1-5 and V is TRBV5-1; tentatively, D is TRBD1 (6 bases). There are 13 residues in the CDR3. Trimming pared 4 bases from V and 7 bases from J, leaving 12 bases between. Germline V gives CDR1 SGHRS, CDR2 YFSETQ. The CDR3 loop is CASSTDSGQPQHF. The CDR3 coding sequence is TGCGCCAGCAGCACGGACAGCGGGCAGCCCCAGCATTTT.

This clonotype appeared once. The chain is built from TRBV6-2 or TRBV6-3 and TRBJ2-1; D might be TRBD2 (5 bases). CDR1 is MNHEY, CDR2 SVGEGT, per germline. The germline V and J ends were trimmed by 6 bases and 6 bases, with 12 bases remaining between them. This CDR3 contains 13 residues. The CDR3 protein is CASSVEGSNEQFF. The DNA for the CDR3 is TGTGCCAGCAGCGTAGAGGGTAGCAATGAGCAGTTCTTC.

This chain uses TRBV20-1 with TRBJ1-4; the D gene is possibly TRBD1 (5 bases). Trimming took 3 bases from V and 5 from J, leaving 7 bases between them. CDR1 is DFQATT and CDR2 is SNEGSKA in the germline V gene (reference sequence). The CDR3 is 12 residues long. The CDR3 loop reads CSASPGNEKLFF. The CDR3 DNA reads as TGCAGTGCTAGTCCAGGGAATGAAAAACTGTTTTTT.

The chain links TRBV3-1 to TRBJ2-1, with TRBD2 matching over 7 bases. V trimming: 6 bases; J trimming: 2 bases; junction bases outside the gene matches: 10. Germline assignment: CDR1 LGHDT and CDR2 YNNKEL (reference sequence). This CDR3 is 16 amino acids long. CDR3 bases: TGTGCCAGCAGTGTGAGAGAGCGGGATCCCTACAATGAGCAGTTCTTC. Encoded protein: CASSVRERDPYNEQFF.